This TCR beta chain was documented in a study of blood T cell repertoires in COVID-19. Study-wide background: From the United States, Italy and Spain came samples of acute and convalescent COVID-19.

V dropped 2 bases and J dropped 0 bases, with 9 bases sitting between them. This CDR3 contains 14 residues. Germline CDR1 SGHRS, CDR2 YFSETQ. This clone was counted once. Here immunoSEQ multiplex PCR was the method, and the copy in TCRdb shows in-frame clones only, minus some. There are hundreds of thousands of clones in the sample; 87% occur only once, and roughly 6% lies in the top ten. Followed longitudinally, the Seattle patients had been enrolled during active infection. The TCR sequence derives from a woman between 45 and 65 years old with COVID-19, enrolled during active disease. V and J are TRBV5-1 and TRBJ2-7; possible D gene TRBD1, 6 bases. The sequencing input was peripheral blood. For the CDR3, the DNA is TGCGCCAGCAGCTTACAGGGTAGCTCCTACGAGCAGTACTTC. Amino acids: CASSLQGSSYEQYF.